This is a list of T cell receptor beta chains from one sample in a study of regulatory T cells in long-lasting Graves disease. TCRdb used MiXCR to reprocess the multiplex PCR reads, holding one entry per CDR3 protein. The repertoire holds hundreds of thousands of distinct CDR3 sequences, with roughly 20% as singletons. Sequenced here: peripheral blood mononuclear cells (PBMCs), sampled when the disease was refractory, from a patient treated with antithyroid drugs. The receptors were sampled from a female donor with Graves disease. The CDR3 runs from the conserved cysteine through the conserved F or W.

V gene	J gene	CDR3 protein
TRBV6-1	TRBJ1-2	CASSSRPGSYGYTF
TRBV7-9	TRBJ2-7	CASSPVYFYEQYF
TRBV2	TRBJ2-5	CASSEARTGGFETQYF
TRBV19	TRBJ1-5	CASSIEVGYQPQHF
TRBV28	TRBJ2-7	CASSETGTYEQYF
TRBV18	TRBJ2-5	CASSPTYQETQYF
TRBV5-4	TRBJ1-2	CASSSTTGRGHGYTF
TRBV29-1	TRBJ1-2	CSVEGDTRGGANYGYTF
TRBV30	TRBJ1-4	CAWSGGQGGVNEKLFF
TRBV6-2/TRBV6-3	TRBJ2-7	CASSYRRYSYEQYF
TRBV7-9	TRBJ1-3	CASSRSEWNTIYF
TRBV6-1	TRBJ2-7	CASSGGTSGLWDEQYF
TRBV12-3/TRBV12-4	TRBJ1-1	CASSIPQGSEAFF
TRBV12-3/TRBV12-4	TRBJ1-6	CASTRGTSGSPLHF
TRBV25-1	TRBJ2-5	CASSEHILAVQETQYF
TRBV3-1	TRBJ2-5	CASSQGPPGRGETQYF
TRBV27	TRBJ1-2	CASRRTGYGYTF
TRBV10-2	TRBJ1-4	CASGTGVTNEKLFF
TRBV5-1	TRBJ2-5	CASSLGGLAEETQYF
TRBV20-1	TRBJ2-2	CSAILVDSTGELFF
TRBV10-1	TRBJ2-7	CASTPWGGLPYEQYF
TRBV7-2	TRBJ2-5	CASSLARSGRALEETQYF
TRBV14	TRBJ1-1	CASSPGRHLNTEAFF
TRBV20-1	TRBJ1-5	CSALRDNSNQPQHF
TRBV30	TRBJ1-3	CAWSAGATGNTIYF
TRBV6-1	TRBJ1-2	CASSGRGTGLSYGYTF
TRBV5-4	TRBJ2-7	CASSYAGTQYEQYF
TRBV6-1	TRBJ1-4	CASSEARRGRGEKLFF
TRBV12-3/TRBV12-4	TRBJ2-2	CASSPPPGGLTGELFF
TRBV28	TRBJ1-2	CASSSPNYGYTF
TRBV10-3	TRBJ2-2	CAIRGGSGELFF
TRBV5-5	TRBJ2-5	CASSTADRGPWETQYF
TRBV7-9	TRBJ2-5	CASSLKPLSGTQETQYF
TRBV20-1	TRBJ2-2	CSARPGTVWSNTGELFF
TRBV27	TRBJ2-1	CASMEVPYNEQFF
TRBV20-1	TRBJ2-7	CSARVVSGGSEQYF
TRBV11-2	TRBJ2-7	CASSPAPSSPEQYF
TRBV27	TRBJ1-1	CASSFSSGAEALF
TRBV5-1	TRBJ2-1	CASSLVLGQANEQFF
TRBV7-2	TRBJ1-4	CASSPLGGRGKLFF
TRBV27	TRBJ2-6	CASSSLWSGANVLTF
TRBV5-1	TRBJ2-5	CASRSGTGGMETQYF
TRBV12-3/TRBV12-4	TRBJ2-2	CASSPGEAGSNTGELFF
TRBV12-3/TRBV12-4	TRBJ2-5	CASSPGNRGLRETQYF
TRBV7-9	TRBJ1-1	CASSLDVLGHHYTEAFF
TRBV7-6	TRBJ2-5	CASSLVIGQETQYF
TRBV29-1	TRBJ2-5	CSVEDGRSLPAQYF
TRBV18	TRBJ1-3	CASSPLDSSPSGNTIYF
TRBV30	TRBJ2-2	CAWNRPGELFF
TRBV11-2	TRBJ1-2	CASSPGQGTYGYTF
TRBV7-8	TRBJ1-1	CASSSQGNIILNTEAFF
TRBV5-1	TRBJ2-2	CATGTARNTGELFF
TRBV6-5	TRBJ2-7	CASSYGMLEQYF
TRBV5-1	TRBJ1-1	CASSLARWGPTEAFF
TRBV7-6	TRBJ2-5	CTSSPYLDREYQETQYF